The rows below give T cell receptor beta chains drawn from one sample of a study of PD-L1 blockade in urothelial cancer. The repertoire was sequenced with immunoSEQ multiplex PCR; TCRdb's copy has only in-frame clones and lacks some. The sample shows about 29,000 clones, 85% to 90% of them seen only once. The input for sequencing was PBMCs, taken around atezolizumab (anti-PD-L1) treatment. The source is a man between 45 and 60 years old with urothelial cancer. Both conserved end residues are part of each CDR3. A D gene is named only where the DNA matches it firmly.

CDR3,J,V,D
CASSPLAVSSTDTQYF,TRBJ2-3,TRBV7-2,.
CASSPNNQPQHF,TRBJ1-5,TRBV7-2,.
CASSYRNTEAFF,TRBJ1-1,TRBV5-4,.
CAISESGLTSTDTQYF,TRBJ2-3,TRBV10-3,.
CASSPWGTSLYEQFF,TRBJ2-1,TRBV5-1,TRBD2
CASTPSGAGNTIYF,TRBJ1-3,TRBV5-1,.
CATSLTGARTGELFF,TRBJ2-2,TRBV15,TRBD1
CACAYSNQPQHF,TRBJ1-5,TRBV30,.
CASSQGRGTYPYEQYF,TRBJ2-7,TRBV4-3,.
CASSQSRGEQYF,TRBJ2-7,TRBV14,.
CASSSTTGDNEQFF,TRBJ2-1,TRBV5-1,TRBD1
CASSPWDSHQPQHF,TRBJ1-5,TRBV27,TRBD1
CASSLAQGPNQPQHF,TRBJ1-5,TRBV5-1,.
CSARTGMNTEAFF,TRBJ1-1,TRBV29-1,TRBD1
CASSADSGGTYEQYF,TRBJ2-7,TRBV11-2,.
CASSLTGGPIDEQFF,TRBJ2-1,TRBV7-3,.
CASSSDSHTGELFF,TRBJ2-2,TRBV6-5,.
CAQTGRRGDIQYF,TRBJ2-4,TRBV30,.
CASSTGDGYTF,TRBJ1-2,TRBV6-5,TRBD1
CATGLGSYEQYF,TRBJ2-7,TRBV10-3,.
CAWSVLGMSYNEQFF,TRBJ2-1,TRBV30,.
CASSGRLAWRDTQYF,TRBJ2-3,TRBV6-1,.
CASSEQRGGWNEQFF,TRBJ2-1,TRBV6-1,TRBD2
CASSLAPSGIDTEAFF,TRBJ1-1,TRBV5-1,.
CASSTGLAANTGELFF,TRBJ2-2,TRBV5-4,TRBD2
CASSLVQANEKLFF,TRBJ1-4,TRBV7-2,.
CASSELTSGRVEQYF,TRBJ2-7,TRBV2,TRBD2
CASSPQTGLNSGNTIYF,TRBJ1-3,TRBV7-9,.